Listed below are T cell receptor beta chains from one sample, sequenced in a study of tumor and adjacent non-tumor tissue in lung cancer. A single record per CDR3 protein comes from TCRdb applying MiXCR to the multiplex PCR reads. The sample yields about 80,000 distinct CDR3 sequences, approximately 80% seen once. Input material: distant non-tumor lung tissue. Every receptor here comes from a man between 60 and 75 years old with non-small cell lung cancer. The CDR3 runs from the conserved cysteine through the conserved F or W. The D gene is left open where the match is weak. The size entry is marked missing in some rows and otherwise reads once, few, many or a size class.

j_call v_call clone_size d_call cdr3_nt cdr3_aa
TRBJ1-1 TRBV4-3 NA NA TGCGCCAGCAACCAAGATGGGGTAAGGAACACTGAAGCTTTCTTT CASNQDGVRNTEAFF
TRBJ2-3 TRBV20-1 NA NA TGCAGTGGTAGAGAATTATGCAGCTCCACAGATACGCAGTATTTT CSGRELCSSTDTQYF
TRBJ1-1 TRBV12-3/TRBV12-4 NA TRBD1 TGTTCCAGCAGTTTGGACAGGGTGGTAATGAACATTGAAACTTTCTTT CSSSLDRVVMNIETFF
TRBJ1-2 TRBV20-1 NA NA TGCAGTGCTGTCCCATGGACTACTGAGGGCTACACCTTC CSAVPWTTEGYTF
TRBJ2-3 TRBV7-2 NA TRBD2 TGTGCCAGAAGCCCTAGCGGGGCCACAGATACGCAGTATTTT CARSPSGATDTQYF
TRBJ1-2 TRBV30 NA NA TGTCCCTGGAGTGTGAAGGGGGCTAACTATGGCTACACCTTC CPWSVKGANYGYTF
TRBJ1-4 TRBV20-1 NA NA TGCAGTGCCAAGGACGACTGGGGGGATGAAAAACTGTTTTTT CSAKDDWGDEKLFF
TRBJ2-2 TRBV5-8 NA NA TGTGCCAGCAGCTTGATGCGCGGTGCCACCGGGGAGCTGTTTTTT CASSLMRGATGELFF
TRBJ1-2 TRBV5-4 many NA TGTGCCAGCAGCCCAGAGTCTTTTGTAGGGGACTATGGCTACACCTTC CASSPESFVGDYGYTF
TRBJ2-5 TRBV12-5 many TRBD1 TGTGCTAGTGGTCGGGACAGGAAAGTGGAGACCCAGTACTTC CASGRDRKVETQYF
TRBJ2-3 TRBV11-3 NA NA TGTGCCAGTAGCGGAACAGAGAGCGGTTCCCCCACAGATACGCAGTATTTT CASSGTESGSPTDTQYF
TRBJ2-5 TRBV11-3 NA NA TGTGCCAGCGGCTTAGGGACATGGGTACCAGAGACCCAGTACTTC CASGLGTWVPETQYF
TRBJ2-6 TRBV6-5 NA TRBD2 TGTGCCAGCAGCCTAGCGGGAGTCAGCTATGGGGCCAACGTCCTGAGTTTC CASSLAGVSYGANVLSF
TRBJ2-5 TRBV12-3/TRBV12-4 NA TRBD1 TGTGTCAGAAGTTTAGCAGTTTTCGGGACAGGAATACGGAAGACCCAGTACTTC CVRSLAVFGTGIRKTQYF
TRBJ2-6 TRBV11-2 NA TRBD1 TGTGCCAGCGGCTTAGTTCTAAAGGACAGGCCCTCTGGAGTCAACGTCCTGACTTTC CASGLVLKDRPSGVNVLTF
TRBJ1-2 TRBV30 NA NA TGTGCCTGGTCCCGGAACAAAACCTCCGGTCGAGGCTACACCTTC CAWSRNKTSGRGYTF
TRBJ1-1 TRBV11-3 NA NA TGTGCCAGCAGCTTCGCAGACACGGTCGGCACTGAAGCTTCCTTT CASSFADTVGTEASF
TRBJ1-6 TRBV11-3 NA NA TGTGACAACAGCCCTGGGATTAATTCACCCCTCCACTTT CDNSPGINSPLHF
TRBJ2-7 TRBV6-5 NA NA TGTGTCAGCAGTTATACGCCCGCAAGCTCCTACGAGCAGTACTTC CVSSYTPASSYEQYF
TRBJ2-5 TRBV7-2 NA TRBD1 TGTGCCAGCAACCGACAGGGTCAAGAGACCCAATACTTC CASNRQGQETQYF
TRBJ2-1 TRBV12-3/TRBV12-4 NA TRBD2 TGTGCCAGCACGGTCAGCGGGAGTCCATACAATGAGCAGTTCTTC CASTVSGSPYNEQFF
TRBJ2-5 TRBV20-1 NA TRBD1 TGCAGTGCTAGAGGGACAGGGGACTCGCTAAAGACCCAGTACTTC CSARGTGDSLKTQYF
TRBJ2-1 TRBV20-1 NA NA TGCAATGCTAGAGCAAGGAGTCAGGCCGAGTTTGATGAGCAGTTCTTC CNARARSQAEFDEQFF
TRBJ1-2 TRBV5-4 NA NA TGTGTCATCAGCCGGGACGAGGAGGGTGGCTACACCTTC CVISRDEEGGYTF
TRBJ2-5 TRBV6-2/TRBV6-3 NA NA TGTGCCAGCAGTTTCATAGCGAGCCGCCAAGAGACCCAATACTTC CASSFIASRQETQYF
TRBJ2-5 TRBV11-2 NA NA TGTGCCGGCAGCTCCACAATGAGGGGACCAAAGGAGACTCAGTACTTC CAGSSTMRGPKETQYF
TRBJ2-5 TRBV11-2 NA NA TGTCCCAACAGCTCTAAAGGGGAAGGGACCCAGTACTTC CPNSSKGEGTQYF
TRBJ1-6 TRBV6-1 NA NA TGTGTCGGCATTACGCGACAGGCCGTGAATTCACCCCTCCACTTT CVGITRQAVNSPLHF
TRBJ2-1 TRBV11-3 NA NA TGTGCCAGCAGCTTAGGTCTTCTTAGGGATCAGTTCTTC CASSLGLLRDQFF
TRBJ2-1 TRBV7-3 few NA TGTGCCAGCAGCTTAAGCCTCGCTAACTACAATGAGCAGTTCTTC CASSLSLANYNEQFF
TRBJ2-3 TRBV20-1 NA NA TGCAGTGCTAGAGGTCAGTGGACCGGCACAGATACGCAGTATTTT CSARGQWTGTDTQYF
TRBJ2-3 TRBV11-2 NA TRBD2 TGTGCAAGCAAACTAGGGAGGGTAACAGTTACGCAGTATTTT CASKLGRVTVTQYF
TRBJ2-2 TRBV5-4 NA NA TGTCCCAGCAGCCTCCCTGCGGGGGCGTTGAACACTGGGGAGCTGTTTTTT CPSSLPAGALNTGELFF
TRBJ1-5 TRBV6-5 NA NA TGTGCCAACAGTTACCTACAGGGAAACAATCAGTCCCAGCATTTC CANSYLQGNNQSQHF
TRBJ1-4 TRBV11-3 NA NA TGTGCCAGCAGCCCATCGGGGCAGAGGATCACTAATGAAAAACTGTTTTTT CASSPSGQRITNEKLFF
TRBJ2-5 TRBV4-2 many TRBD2 TGTGCCAGCAGCCACCTTGCGACTAGCGGGGGTCAAGAGACCCAGTACTTC CASSHLATSGGQETQYF
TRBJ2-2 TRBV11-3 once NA TGTGCCAGCAGCTCCGACTTTCGCGGGGACTTGTTTTTT CASSSDFRGDLFF
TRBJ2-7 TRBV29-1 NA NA TGCTGCGTTCAAACCCGGAGAGGGGGTGAAGAAGAGGAGCAGTACTTC CCVQTRRGGEEEEQYF
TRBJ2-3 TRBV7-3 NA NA TGTGTCAGCAGCTTACTCCTTATAGATACGCAGTATTTT CVSSLLLIDTQYF
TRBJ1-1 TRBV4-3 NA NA TGCGCCAGCAGCCAAGAGACCCTCACCGACGCTTTCTTT CASSQETLTDAFF
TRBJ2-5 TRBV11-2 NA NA TGTGCCGGCAGCTCTACAAGGGAAGAGAGCCAATACTTC CAGSSTREESQYF
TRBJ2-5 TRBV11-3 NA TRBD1 TGTGCCAGCAGCAAAGGGACAGGCACGAAGGGGGAGACCCAGTACTTC CASSKGTGTKGETQYF
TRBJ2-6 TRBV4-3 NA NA TGCGCCAGCAGTCAGGATGCCGTGTCTGGGGCCAACGTCCTGACTTTC CASSQDAVSGANVLTF
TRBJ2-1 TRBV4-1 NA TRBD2 TGCGCTAGCAGCCTGGTGGGCGGGAGGGCCTATGAGCAGTTCTTC CASSLVGGRAYEQFF
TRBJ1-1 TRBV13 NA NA TGTGCCAGCAGCGGCCAGTGGATGAACACTGAAGCTTTCTTT CASSGQWMNTEAFF
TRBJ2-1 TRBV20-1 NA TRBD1 TGCAGTGCTAGAGTTCGGGGTGGACAGGGTAAGCCGTTCTTC CSARVRGGQGKPFF
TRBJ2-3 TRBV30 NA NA TGTGCCTGGAGTTCCACTCTGTCCGATATGCATTATTTT CAWSSTLSDMHYF
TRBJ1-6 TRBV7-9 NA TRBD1 TGTGCCAGCAGCTTAGGGGACAGGAGTAATTCACCCCTCCACTTT CASSLGDRSNSPLHF
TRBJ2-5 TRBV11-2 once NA TGTGCCAGCAGCCCCACAATGGGGCGGCCAAAGGAGACCCAGAACTTC CASSPTMGRPKETQNF
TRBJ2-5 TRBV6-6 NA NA TGTGCCAGCAGTTGCAACAGGGGAGGTGCAGTGACCCTGTACTTC CASSCNRGGAVTLYF
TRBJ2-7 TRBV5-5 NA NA TGTGCCAGCAGCCAAAACCTGCGCTTCTACGAGCAGTACTTC CASSQNLRFYEQYF
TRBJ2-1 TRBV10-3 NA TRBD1 TGTGCCATCAGGGCTGGACAGGGGGCAGGGAATGAGCAGTTCTTC CAIRAGQGAGNEQFF
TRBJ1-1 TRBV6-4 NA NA TGTGCCAGCAGTGAATCAACAGCGAACACTGAAGCTATCTTT CASSESTANTEAIF
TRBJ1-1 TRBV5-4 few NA TGTGTCAGCAGCGCCGGTCGACAAGGACGAGGCGACACAGAAGCTTTCTTT CVSSAGRQGRGDTEAFF
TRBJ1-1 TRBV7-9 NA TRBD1 TGTGCGAGCAACTCTTACAGGGGGCGAGGTGAAGCTTTCTTT CASNSYRGRGEAFF
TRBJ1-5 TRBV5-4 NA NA TGTGCCAGCAGCTTTTTTGGGGGAAACAATCGGCCCCAGCATTTT CASSFFGGNNRPQHF